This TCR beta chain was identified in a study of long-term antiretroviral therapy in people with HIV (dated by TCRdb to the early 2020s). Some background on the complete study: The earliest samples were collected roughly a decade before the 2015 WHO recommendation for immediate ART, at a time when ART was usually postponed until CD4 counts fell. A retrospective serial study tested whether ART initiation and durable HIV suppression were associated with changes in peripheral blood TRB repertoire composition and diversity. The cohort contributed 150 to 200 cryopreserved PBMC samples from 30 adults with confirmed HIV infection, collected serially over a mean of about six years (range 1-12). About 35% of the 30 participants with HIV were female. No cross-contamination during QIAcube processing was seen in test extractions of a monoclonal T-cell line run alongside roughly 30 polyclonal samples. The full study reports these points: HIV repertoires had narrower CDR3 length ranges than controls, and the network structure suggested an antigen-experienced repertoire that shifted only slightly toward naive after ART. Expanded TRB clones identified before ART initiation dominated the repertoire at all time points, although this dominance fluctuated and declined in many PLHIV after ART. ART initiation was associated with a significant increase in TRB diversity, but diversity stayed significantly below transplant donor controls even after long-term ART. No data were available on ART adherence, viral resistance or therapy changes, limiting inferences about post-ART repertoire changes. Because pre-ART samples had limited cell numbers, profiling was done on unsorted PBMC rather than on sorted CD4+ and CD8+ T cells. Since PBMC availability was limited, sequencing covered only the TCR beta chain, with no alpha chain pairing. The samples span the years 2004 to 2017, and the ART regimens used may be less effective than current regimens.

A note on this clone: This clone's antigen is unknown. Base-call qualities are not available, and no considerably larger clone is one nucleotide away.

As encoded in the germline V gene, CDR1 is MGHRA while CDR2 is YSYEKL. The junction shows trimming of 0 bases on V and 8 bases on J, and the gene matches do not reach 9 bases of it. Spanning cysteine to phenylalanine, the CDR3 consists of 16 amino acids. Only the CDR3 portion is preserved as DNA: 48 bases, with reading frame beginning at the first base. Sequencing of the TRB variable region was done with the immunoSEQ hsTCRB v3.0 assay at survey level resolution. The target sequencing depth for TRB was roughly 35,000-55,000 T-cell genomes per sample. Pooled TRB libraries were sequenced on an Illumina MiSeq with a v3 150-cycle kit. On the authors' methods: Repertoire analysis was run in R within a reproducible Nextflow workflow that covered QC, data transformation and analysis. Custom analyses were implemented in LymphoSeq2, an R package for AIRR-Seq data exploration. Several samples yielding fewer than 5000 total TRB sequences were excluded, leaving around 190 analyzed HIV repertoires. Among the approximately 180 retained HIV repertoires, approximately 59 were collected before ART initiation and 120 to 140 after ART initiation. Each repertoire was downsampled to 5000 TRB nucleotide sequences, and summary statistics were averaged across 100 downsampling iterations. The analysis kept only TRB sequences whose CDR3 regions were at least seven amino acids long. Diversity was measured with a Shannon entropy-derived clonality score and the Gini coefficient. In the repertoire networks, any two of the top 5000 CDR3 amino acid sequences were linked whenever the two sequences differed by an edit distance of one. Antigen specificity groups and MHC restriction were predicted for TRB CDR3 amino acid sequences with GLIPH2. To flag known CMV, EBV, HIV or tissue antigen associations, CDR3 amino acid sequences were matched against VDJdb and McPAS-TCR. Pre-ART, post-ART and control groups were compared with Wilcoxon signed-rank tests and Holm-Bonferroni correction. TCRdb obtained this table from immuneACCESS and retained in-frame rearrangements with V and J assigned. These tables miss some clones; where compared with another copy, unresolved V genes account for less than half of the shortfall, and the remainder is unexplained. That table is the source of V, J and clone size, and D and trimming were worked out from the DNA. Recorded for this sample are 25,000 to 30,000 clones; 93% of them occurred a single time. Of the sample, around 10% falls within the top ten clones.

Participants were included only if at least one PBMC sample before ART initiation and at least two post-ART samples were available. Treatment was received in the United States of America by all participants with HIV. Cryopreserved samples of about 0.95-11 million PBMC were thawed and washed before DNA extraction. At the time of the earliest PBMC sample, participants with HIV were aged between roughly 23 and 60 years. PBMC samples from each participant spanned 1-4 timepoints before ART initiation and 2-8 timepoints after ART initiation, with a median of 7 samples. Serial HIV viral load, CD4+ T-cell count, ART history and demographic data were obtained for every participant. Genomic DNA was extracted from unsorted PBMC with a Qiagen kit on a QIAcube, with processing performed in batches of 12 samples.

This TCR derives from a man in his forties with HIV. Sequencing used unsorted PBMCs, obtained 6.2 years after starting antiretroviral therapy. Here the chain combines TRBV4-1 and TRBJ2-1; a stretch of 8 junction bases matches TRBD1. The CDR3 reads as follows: CASSQDARQGFDEQFF. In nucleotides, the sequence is TGCGCCAGCAGCCAAGACGCGCGACAGGGGTTCGATGAGCAGTTCTTC.